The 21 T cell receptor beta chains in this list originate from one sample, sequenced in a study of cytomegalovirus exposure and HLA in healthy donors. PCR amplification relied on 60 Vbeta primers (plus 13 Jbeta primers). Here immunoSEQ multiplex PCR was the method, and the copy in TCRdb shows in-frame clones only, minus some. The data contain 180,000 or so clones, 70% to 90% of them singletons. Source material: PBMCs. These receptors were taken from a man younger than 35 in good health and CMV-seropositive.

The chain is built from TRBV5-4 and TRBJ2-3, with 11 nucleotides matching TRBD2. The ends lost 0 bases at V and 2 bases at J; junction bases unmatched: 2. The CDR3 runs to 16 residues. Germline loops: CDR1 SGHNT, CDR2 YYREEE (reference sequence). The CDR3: CASSLALAGDTDTQYF. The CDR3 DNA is TGTGCCAGCAGCTTGGCACTAGCGGGGGACACAGATACGCAGTATTTT.

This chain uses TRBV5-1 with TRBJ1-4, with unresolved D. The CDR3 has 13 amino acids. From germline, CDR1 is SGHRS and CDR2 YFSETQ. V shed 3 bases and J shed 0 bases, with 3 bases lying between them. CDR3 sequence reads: CASSYTTNEKLFF. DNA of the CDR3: TGCGCCAGCAGCTACACAACTAATGAAAAACTGTTTTTT.

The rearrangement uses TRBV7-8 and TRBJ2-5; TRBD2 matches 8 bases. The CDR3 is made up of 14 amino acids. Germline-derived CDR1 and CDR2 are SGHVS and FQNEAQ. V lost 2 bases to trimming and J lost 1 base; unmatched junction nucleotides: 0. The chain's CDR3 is CASSLTSGQETQYF. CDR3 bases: TGTGCCAGCAGCTTAACTAGCGGCCAAGAGACCCAGTACTTC.

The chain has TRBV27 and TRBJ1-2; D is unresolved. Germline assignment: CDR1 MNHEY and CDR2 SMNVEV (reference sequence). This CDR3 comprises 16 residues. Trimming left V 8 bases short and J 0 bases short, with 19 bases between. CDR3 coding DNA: TGTGCCAGCCGACCCGGTCACCGGAGCACTAACTATGGCTACACCTTC. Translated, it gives CASRPGHRSTNYGYTF.

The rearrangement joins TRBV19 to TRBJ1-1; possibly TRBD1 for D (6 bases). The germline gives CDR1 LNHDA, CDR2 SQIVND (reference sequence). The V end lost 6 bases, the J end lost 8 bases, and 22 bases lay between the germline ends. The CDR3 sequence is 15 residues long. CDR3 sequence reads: CASSSRDNGFNEAFF. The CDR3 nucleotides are TGTGCCAGTAGCTCCCGGGACAACGGTTTTAACGAAGCTTTCTTT. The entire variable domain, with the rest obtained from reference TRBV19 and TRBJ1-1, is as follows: DGGITQSPKYLFRKEGQNVTLSCEQNLNHDAMYWYRQDPGQGLRLIYYSQIVNDFQKGDIAEGYSVSREKKESFPLTVTSAQKNPTAFYLCASSSRDNGFNEAFFGQGTRLTVV.

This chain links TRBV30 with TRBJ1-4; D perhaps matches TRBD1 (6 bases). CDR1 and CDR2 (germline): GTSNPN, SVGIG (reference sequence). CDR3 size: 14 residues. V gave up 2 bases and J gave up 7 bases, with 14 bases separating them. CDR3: CAWSLGASSEKLFF. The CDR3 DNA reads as TGTGCCTGGAGTCTGGGGGCAAGTAGTGAAAAACTGTTTTTT.

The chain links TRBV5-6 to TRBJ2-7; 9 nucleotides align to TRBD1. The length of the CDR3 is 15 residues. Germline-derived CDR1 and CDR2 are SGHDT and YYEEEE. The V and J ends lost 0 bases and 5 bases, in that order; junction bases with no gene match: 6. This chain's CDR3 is CASSLVTGGSDEQYF. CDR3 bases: TGTGCCAGCAGCTTGGTTACAGGGGGCTCGGACGAGCAGTACTTC.

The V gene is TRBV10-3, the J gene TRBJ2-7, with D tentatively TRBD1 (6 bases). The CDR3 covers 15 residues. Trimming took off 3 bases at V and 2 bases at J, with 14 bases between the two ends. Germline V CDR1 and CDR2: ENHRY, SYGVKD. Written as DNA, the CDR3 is TGTGCCATCAGTGAACCACAGGGTGAACCCTACGAGCAGTACTTC. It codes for CAISEPQGEPYEQYF.

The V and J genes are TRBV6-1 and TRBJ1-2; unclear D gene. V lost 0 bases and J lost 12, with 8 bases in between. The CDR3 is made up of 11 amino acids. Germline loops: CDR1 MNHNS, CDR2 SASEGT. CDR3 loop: CASSEAARDTF. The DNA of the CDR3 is TGTGCCAGCAGTGAAGCTGCGCGGGACACCTTC.

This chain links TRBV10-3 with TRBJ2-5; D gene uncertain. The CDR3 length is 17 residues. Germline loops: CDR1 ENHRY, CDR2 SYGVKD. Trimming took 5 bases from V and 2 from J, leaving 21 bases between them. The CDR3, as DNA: TGTGCCATCAGTACTTCCTTTCTAAGTGAGCTACAAGAGACCCAGTACTTC. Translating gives CAISTSFLSELQETQYF.

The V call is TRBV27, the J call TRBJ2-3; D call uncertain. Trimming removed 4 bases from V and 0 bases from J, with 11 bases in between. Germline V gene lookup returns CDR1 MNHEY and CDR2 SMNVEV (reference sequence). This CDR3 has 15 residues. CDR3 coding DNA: TGTGCCAGCAGTTCGCCGGAGTCTAGCACAGATACGCAGTATTTT. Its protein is CASSSPESSTDTQYF.

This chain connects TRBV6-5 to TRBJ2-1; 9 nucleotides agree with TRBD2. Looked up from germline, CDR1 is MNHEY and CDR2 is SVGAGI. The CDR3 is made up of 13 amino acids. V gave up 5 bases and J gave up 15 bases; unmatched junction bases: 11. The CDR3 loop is CASSGAGGPGMFF. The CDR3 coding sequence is TGTGCCAGCAGTGGAGCGGGGGGCCCAGGTATGTTCTTC.

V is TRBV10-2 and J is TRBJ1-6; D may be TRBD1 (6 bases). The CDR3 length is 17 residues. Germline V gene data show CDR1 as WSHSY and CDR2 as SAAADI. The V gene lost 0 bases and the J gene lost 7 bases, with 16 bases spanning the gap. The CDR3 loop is CASSESFGGRRNSPLHF. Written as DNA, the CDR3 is TGCGCCAGCAGTGAGTCGTTCGGGGGGCGGCGAAATTCACCCCTCCACTTT.

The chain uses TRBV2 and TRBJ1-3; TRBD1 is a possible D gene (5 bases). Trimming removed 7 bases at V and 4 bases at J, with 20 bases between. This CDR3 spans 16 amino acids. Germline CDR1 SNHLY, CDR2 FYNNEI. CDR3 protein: CASIPEIVTVGNTIYF. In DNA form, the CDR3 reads TGTGCCAGCATCCCCGAAATCGTGACAGTAGGAAACACCATATATTTT. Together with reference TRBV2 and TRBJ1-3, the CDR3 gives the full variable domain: EPEVTQTPSHQVTQMGQEVILRCVPISNHLYFYWYRQILGQKVEFLVSFYNNEISEKSEIFDDQFSVERPDGSNFTLKIRSTKLEDSAMYFCASIPEIVTVGNTIYFGEGSWLTVV.

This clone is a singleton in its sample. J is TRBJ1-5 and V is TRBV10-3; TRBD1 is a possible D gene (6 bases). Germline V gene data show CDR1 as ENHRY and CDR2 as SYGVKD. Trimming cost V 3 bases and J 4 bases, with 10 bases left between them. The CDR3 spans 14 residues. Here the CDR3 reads CAISEVQGNQPQHF. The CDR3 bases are TGTGCCATCAGTGAAGTACAGGGTAATCAGCCCCAGCATTTT.

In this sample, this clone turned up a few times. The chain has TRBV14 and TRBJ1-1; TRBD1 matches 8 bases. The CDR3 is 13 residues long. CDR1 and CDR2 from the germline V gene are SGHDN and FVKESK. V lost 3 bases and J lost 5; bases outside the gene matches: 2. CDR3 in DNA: TGTGCCAGCAGCCAGACAGGGGTAACTGAAGCTTTCTTT. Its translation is CASSQTGVTEAFF.

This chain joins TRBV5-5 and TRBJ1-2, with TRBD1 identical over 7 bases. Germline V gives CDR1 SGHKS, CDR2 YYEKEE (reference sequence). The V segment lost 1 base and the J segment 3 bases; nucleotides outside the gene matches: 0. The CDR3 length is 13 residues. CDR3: CASSLTGDYGYTF. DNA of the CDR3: TGTGCCAGCAGCTTGACAGGGGACTATGGCTACACCTTC.

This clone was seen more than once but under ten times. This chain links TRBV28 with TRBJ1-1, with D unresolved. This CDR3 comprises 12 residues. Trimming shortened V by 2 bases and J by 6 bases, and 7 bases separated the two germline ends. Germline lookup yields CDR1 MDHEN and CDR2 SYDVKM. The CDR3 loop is CASSLSDAEAFF. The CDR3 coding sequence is TGTGCCAGCAGTTTAAGCGACGCTGAAGCTTTCTTT. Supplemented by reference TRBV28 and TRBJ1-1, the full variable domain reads DVKVTQSSRYLVKRTGEKVFLECVQDMDHENMFWYRQDPGLGLRLIYFSYDVKMKEKGDIPEGYSVSREKKERFSLILESASTNQTSMYLCASSLSDAEAFFGQGTRLTVV.

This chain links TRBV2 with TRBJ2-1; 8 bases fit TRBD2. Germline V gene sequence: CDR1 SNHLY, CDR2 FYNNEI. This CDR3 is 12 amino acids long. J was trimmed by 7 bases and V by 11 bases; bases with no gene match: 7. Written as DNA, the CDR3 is TGTGCCGTTACGGGGGGGCCAAATGAGCAGTTCTTC. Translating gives CAVTGGPNEQFF.

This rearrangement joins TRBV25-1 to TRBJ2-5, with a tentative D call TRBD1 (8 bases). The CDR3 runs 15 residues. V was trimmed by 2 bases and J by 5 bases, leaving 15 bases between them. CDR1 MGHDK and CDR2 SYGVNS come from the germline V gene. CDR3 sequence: CASSEPGQGGETQYF. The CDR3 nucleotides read TGTGCCAGCAGTGAACCAGGACAGGGAGGGGAGACCCAGTACTTC.

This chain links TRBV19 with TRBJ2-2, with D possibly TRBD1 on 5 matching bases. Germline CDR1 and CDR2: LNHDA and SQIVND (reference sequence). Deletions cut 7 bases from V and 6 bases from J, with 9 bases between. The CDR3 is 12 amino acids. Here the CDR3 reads CASNQGSGELFF. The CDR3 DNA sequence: TGTGCCAGTAACCAGGGTTCCGGGGAGCTGTTTTTT.